The 27 T cell receptor beta chains presented below share a single source sample, sequenced in a study of blood T cell repertoires in COVID-19. The assay was immunoSEQ multiplex PCR, and TCRdb's table has in-frame clones only and misses some. The data show approximately 75,000 clones, with around 80% seen just once and around 13% held by the top ten. The sequencing input was peripheral blood. Every receptor here comes from a man in his fifties or sixties with COVID-19, enrolled during active disease.

V is TRBV5-1 and J is TRBJ2-4; D gene unclear. Germline loops: CDR1 SGHRS, CDR2 YFSETQ. V was clipped by 4 bases and J by 0 bases, with 23 bases between them. The CDR3 is 19 residues long. CDR3 protein: CASSPQITLTPLAKNIQYF. The CDR3 coding sequence is TGCGCCAGCAGCCCCCAGATCACCCTCACCCCCTTAGCCAAAAACATTCAGTACTTC.

The chain links TRBV9 to TRBJ2-2; TRBD2 might be the D (7 bases). V was pared by 0 bases and J by 4 bases, with 13 bases between. Germline assignment: CDR1 SGDLS and CDR2 YYNGEE. This CDR3 is 16 amino acids long. CDR3 DNA sequence: TGTGCCAGCAGCGTAGGGGCGGGGGCCGTCACCGGGGAGCTGTTTTTT. It translates to CASSVGAGAVTGELFF. Full variable domain (remainder filled in from reference TRBV9 and TRBJ2-2): DSGVTQTPKHLITATGQRVTLRCSPRSGDLSVYWYQQSLDQGLQFLIQYYNGEERAKGNILERFSAQQFPDLHSELNLSSLELGDSALYFCASSVGAGAVTGELFFGEGSRLTVL.

This clone occurred a few times. This chain links TRBV6-1 with TRBJ1-6, with 9 nucleotides matching TRBD1. V trimming: 2 bases; J trimming: 4 bases; junction bases outside the gene matches: 3. The CDR3 consists of 16 residues. Per germline, CDR1 MNHNS and CDR2 SASEGT. In DNA, the CDR3 is TGTGCCAGCAGTGAACGGGACAGGGTGTATAATTCACCCCTCCACTTT. This encodes CASSERDRVYNSPLHF.

On this clone: The limits of the CDR3 on the DNA are not certain, so only TCRdb's listed CDR3 is given. V usage is TRBV30 and J usage is TRBJ1-2; the DNA was not used to check the table's D call, TRBD1. The CDR3 has 11 amino acids, counting both end residues. Germline V lookup: CDR1 GTSNPN, CDR2 SVGIG (reference sequence). The CDR3 sequence: CAWSVGPGSTF.

The V and J genes are TRBV5-8 and TRBJ2-7; 8 nucleotides agree with TRBD1. V was pared by 5 bases and J by 6 bases, with 7 bases of the junction left unmatched. Germline CDR1 reads SGHTS; CDR2 reads YDEGEE. The length of the CDR3 is 13 residues. CDR3 loop: CASRWTGKAEQYF. Written as DNA, the CDR3 is TGTGCCAGCAGGTGGACAGGGAAGGCCGAGCAGTACTTC.

The chain has TRBV24-1 and TRBJ2-1; no reliable D call. Germline CDR1 reads KGHDR; CDR2 reads SFDVKD. The CDR3 is 14 amino acids. The V end was cut by 1 base, the J end by 5 bases, with 8 bases between. The CDR3 loop reads CATSDFSPNNEQFF. CDR3 bases: TGTGCCACCAGTGATTTTAGTCCGAACAATGAGCAGTTCTTC.

This chain links TRBV18 with TRBJ2-3; 14 bases agree with TRBD2. This CDR3 contains 14 residues. Per the germline V gene, CDR1 is KGHSH and CDR2 is LQKENI. Trimming removed 6 bases from V and 6 bases from J; junction bases left unmatched: 2. CDR3 bases: TGTGCCAGCTCTCGGACTAGCGGGAGGGATACGCAGTATTTT. Protein product: CASSRTSGRDTQYF.

The V and J genes are TRBV19 and TRBJ2-1, with 9 bases matching TRBD2. Germline values: CDR1 LNHDA, CDR2 SQIVND (reference sequence). The CDR3 extends over 15 amino acids. With V trimmed by 6 bases and J by 3 bases, 6 bases remained unmatched. CDR3 sequence reads: CASSDSGRNYNEQFF. In nucleotides, the CDR3 is TGTGCCAGTAGCGACAGCGGGAGGAACTACAATGAGCAGTTCTTC.

The rearrangement joins TRBV28 to TRBJ2-1; the D gene is possibly TRBD1 (5 bases). CDR3 length: 15 residues. From germline, CDR1 is MDHEN and CDR2 SYDVKM. V lost 3 bases and J 3 bases, leaving 12 bases between the germline ends. CDR3 coding DNA: TGTGCCAGCAGTTTTCAGGGTCGAGTCTACAATGAGCAGTTCTTC. Translation: CASSFQGRVYNEQFF.

The genes are TRBV18 and TRBJ2-7; 11 positions agree with TRBD1. The CDR3 is made up of 16 amino acids. Germline V CDR1 and CDR2: KGHSH, LQKENI. The V and J ends lost 4 bases and 3 bases, in that order; junction bases with no gene match: 8. This CDR3 is CASSLFTGTGGYEQYF. In DNA, the CDR3 is TGTGCCAGCTCACTCTTTACCGGGACAGGGGGCTACGAGCAGTACTTC.

The chain employs TRBV7-2 and TRBJ2-5; 9 nucleotides agree with TRBD2. This CDR3 has 16 residues. Germline CDR1 SGHTA, CDR2 FQGNSA. V shed 1 base, J shed 2 bases, and the junction held 5 bases outside the gene matches. The CDR3 region has the DNA TGTGCCAGCAGCTTAGAGGTGACTAGCGGTCAAGAGACCCAGTACTTC. It yields the protein CASSLEVTSGQETQYF. Filled out from reference TRBV7-2 and TRBJ2-5, the complete variable domain reads GAGVSQSPSNKVTEKGKDVELRCDPISGHTALYWYRQSLGQGLEFLIYFQGNSAPDKSGLPSDRFSAERTGGSVSTLTIQRTQQEDSAVYLCASSLEVTSGQETQYFGPGTRLLVL.

The rearrangement uses TRBV6-1 and TRBJ1-3, with 7 bases fitting TRBD1. The CDR3 totals 15 residues. CDR1 MNHNS and CDR2 SASEGT come from the germline V gene. Unmatched junction bases numbered 4, after V lost 1 base and J lost 4 bases. DNA of the CDR3: TGTGCCAGCAGTGAAGGACAGGGAGGAGGAAACACCATATATTTT. Protein sequence: CASSEGQGGGNTIYF.

This rearrangement joins TRBV28 to TRBJ2-5; D possibly corresponds to TRBD2 (6 bases). Germline CDR1 and CDR2: MDHEN and SYDVKM. The CDR3 runs to 16 residues. V lost 4 bases to trimming and J lost 0 bases, with 15 bases between them. For the CDR3, the DNA is TGTGCCAGCAGTTCCCCAAAGCGGGCTAACCAAGAGACCCAGTACTTC. Amino acids: CASSSPKRANQETQYF.

The V and J genes are TRBV20-1 and TRBJ2-5; no clear D. The length of the CDR3 is 10 residues. CDR1 and CDR2 from the germline V gene are DFQATT and SNEGSKA (reference sequence). CDR3 in amino acids: CSLLSGTQYF. CDR3 DNA: TGCAGCCTACTTTCTGGGACCCAGTACTTC.

This clone was detected once. V gene TRBV7-9 combines with J gene TRBJ2-2; a possible D gene is TRBD2 (6 bases). V was trimmed by 5 bases and J by 4 bases, leaving 11 bases between them. This CDR3 region has 14 residues. Germline V gene lookup returns CDR1 SEHNR and CDR2 FQNEAQ (reference sequence). Here the CDR3 reads CASSLTRGTGELFF. The CDR3 DNA reads as TGTGCCAGCAGCCTCACGCGGGGCACCGGGGAGCTGTTTTTT.

The chain combines TRBV9 with TRBJ2-7; tentatively, D is TRBD1 (6 bases). V lost 4 bases to trimming and J lost 7 bases, with 12 bases between them. Germline CDR1 SGDLS, CDR2 YYNGEE. This CDR3 contains 12 residues. CDR3 region: CASSSRGGEQYF. Here the CDR3 DNA reads TGTGCCAGCAGCAGCAGGGGTGGGGAGCAGTACTTC.

The V gene is TRBV30, the J gene TRBJ2-7, with TRBD2 as a possible D gene (6 bases). This CDR3 is built from 15 residues. Germline CDR1 and CDR2: GTSNPN and SVGIG (reference sequence). The germline V and J ends were trimmed by 0 bases and 6 bases, with 18 bases remaining between them. CDR3 sequence: CAWSVMPDSGGEQYF. DNA for the CDR3: TGTGCCTGGAGTGTAATGCCGGACTCCGGGGGCGAGCAGTACTTC.

Only one count was recorded for this clone. CDR3 sequence reads: CASSERRGLTGQPQHF. In nucleotides, the CDR3 is TGTGCCAGCAGTGAAAGGAGGGGGCTGACGGGGCAGCCCCAGCATTTT. V gene TRBV6-1 combines with J gene TRBJ1-5, with 7 bases lining up with TRBD1. With 2 bases clipped from V and 7 bases from J, the junction kept 11 bases outside the gene matches. In germline, CDR1 is MNHNS, CDR2 SASEGT. This CDR3 is 16 amino acids long.

This clone was recorded once. The chain couples TRBV6-1 to TRBJ2-1; 10 positions agree with TRBD2. The CDR3 extends over 17 amino acids. Germline assignment: CDR1 MNHNS and CDR2 SASEGT. The trim removed 0 bases at V and 2 bases at J, leaving 4 bases unmatched. In DNA, the CDR3 is TGTGCCAGCAGTGAAGCACTAGCGGGAAGGGCCTACAATGAGCAGTTCTTC. It translates to CASSEALAGRAYNEQFF.

This CDR3 is CASRQEGGINIQYF. In DNA form, the CDR3 reads TGCGCCAGCAGGCAGGAGGGAGGAATCAACATTCAGTACTTC. The J gene is TRBJ2-4, the V gene TRBV5-1; weak D call: TRBD2 (6 bases). The CDR3 is made up of 14 amino acids. The germline gives CDR1 SGHRS, CDR2 YFSETQ. Trimming took off 5 bases at V and 7 bases at J, with 16 bases between the two ends.

The chain couples TRBV11-3 to TRBJ1-5, with a tentative D call TRBD1 (5 bases). There are 18 residues in the CDR3. The V gene's germline CDR1 is SGHNT and CDR2 YENEEA. V lost 5 bases and J lost 6, with 26 bases in between. The DNA of the CDR3 is TGTGCCAGCAGCACTAGTGTGGGGGGGGTCATATACAGTCAGCCCCAGCATTTT. Its protein product is CASSTSVGGVIYSQPQHF.

The V and J genes are TRBV27 and TRBJ1-5, with D maybe TRBD1 (6 bases). The V end was cut by 5 bases, the J end by 6 bases, with 14 bases between. This CDR3 spans 14 amino acids. Germline V gene lookup returns CDR1 MNHEY and CDR2 SMNVEV (reference sequence). For the CDR3, the DNA is TGTGCCAGCAGTAGATTAGGGACATTTCAGCCCCAGCATTTT. Translated: CASSRLGTFQPQHF.

This chain links TRBV6-5 with TRBJ2-7, with TRBD2 identical over 7 bases. With V trimmed by 6 bases and J by 7 bases, 9 bases remained unmatched. Looked up from germline, CDR1 is MNHEY and CDR2 is SVGAGI. The CDR3 consists of 13 residues. CDR3 amino acids: CASRLPGGYEQYF. The CDR3 nucleotides are TGTGCCAGCAGACTCCCGGGGGGTTATGAGCAGTACTTC.

The genes are TRBV27 and TRBJ1-5; maybe TRBD1 (6 bases). V was pared by 4 bases and J by 0 bases, with 10 bases between. Per the germline V gene, CDR1 is MNHEY and CDR2 is SMNVEV (reference sequence). CDR3 length: 15 residues. The CDR3 DNA is TGTGCCAGCAGTTCAACAGGGTATAGCAATCAGCCCCAGCATTTT. Amino acids: CASSSTGYSNQPQHF.

The chain recombines TRBV7-2 with TRBJ1-1; TRBD1 aligns across 7 bases. V was clipped by 5 bases and J by 10 bases; unmatched bases: 4. CDR1 and CDR2 (germline): SGHTA, FQGNSA. This CDR3 contains 11 residues. CDR3 loop: CASSPGQRAFF. The CDR3 nucleotides read TGTGCCAGCAGCCCGGGACAGCGAGCTTTCTTT.

The chain uses TRBV7-8 and TRBJ2-1, with D possibly being TRBD2 (5 bases). CDR3 length: 13 residues. CDR1 is SGHVS, CDR2 FQNEAQ, per germline. Deletions cut 0 bases from V and 10 bases from J, with 10 bases between. The DNA of the CDR3 is TGTGCCAGCAGCTTAGCAGCGGACCCGGAGCAGTTCTTC. As protein: CASSLAADPEQFF.

The J gene is TRBJ1-6, the V gene TRBV6-6, with 8 bases fitting TRBD1. CDR1 is MNHNY, CDR2 SVGAGI, per germline (reference sequence). The junction had 10 bases not matched to a gene; V was cut back by 2 bases and J by 10 bases. This CDR3 comprises 16 residues. The CDR3 DNA reads TGTGCCAGCAGTTACGGAGGACAGGGTCTAGGGTCACCCCTCCACTTT. Its translation is CASSYGGQGLGSPLHF.